The 17 T cell receptor beta chains below all came from one sample that was sequenced in a study of control samples from healthy donors and cancer patients. Generated by immunoSEQ multiplex PCR, the TCRdb table keeps only in-frame clones and is missing some. The table has about 18,000 clones, about 86% seen once; the top ten hold around a tenth. What was sequenced was PBMCs. The receptors derive from a woman in her 70s with colorectal cancer.

In DNA form, the CDR3 reads TGTGCCAGCAGCGTAGACCCAGTTGGGGCCAAAAACATTCAGTACTTC. Translation gives CASSVDPVGAKNIQYF. The chain is built from TRBV9 and TRBJ2-4; D remains ambiguous. The CDR3 consists of 16 residues. Germline-derived CDR1 and CDR2 are SGDLS and YYNGEE. Trimming cost V 0 bases and J 1 base, with 11 bases left between them.

This clone was observed a single time. The gene calls are TRBV4-1 and TRBJ1-4; D is unresolved. CDR1 MGHRA and CDR2 YSYEKL come from the germline V gene. The CDR3 loop spans 15 amino acids. The V end was cut by 8 bases, the J end by 6 bases, with 19 bases between. DNA of the CDR3: TGCGCCAGCTCCTTGTCCCTTGTTCAGCATGAAAAACTGTTTTTT. This translates into CASSLSLVQHEKLFF.

This clone has only a few counts. V and J are TRBV27 and TRBJ1-5; D is unclear. The CDR3 extends over 14 amino acids. Germline CDR1 is MNHEY and CDR2 is SMNVEV (reference sequence). Trimming pared 6 bases from V and 2 bases from J, leaving 11 bases between. The CDR3 spells CASRKGWGNQPQHF. Written as DNA, the CDR3 is TGTGCCAGCAGAAAGGGATGGGGCAATCAGCCCCAGCATTTT.

This clone was detected a few times. Other DNA variants within this sample encode the same CDR3. V usage is TRBV7-9 and J usage is TRBJ2-1; 7 bases are shared with TRBD2. The CDR3 spans 12 residues. CDR1 and CDR2 (germline): SEHNR, FQNEAQ (reference sequence). The ends lost 1 base at V and 10 bases at J; junction bases unmatched: 1. The CDR3 loop reads CASSLEGGEQFF. CDR3 nucleotide sequence: TGTGCCAGCAGCTTAGAGGGAGGGGAGCAGTTCTTC.

The chain has TRBV6-2 or TRBV6-3 and TRBJ2-1; 10 positions match TRBD2. The CDR3 contains 15 residues. V was pared by 2 bases and J by 7 bases, with 5 bases of the junction left unmatched. Germline CDR1 MNHEY, CDR2 SVGEGT. The DNA of the CDR3 is TGTGCCAGCAGTTACAGAGCGGGGGGGCAGAATGAGCAGTTCTTC. Protein product: CASSYRAGGQNEQFF.

This chain connects TRBV10-3 to TRBJ1-2, with 7 bases aligning to TRBD1. Per the germline V gene, CDR1 is ENHRY and CDR2 is SYGVKD. The CDR3 contains 14 residues. The V segment lost 11 bases and the J segment 2 bases; nucleotides outside the gene matches: 11. The CDR3 DNA follows: TGTGCCGCCAATCAGGGGGGGAACAACTATGGCTACACCTTC. It translates to CAANQGGNNYGYTF.

This clone was counted once. The J gene is TRBJ2-1, the V gene TRBV6-2 or TRBV6-3; no clear D. V was trimmed by 0 bases and J by 7 bases, leaving 13 bases between them. The germline gives CDR1 MNHEY, CDR2 SVGEGT. This CDR3 has 15 residues. Written as DNA, the CDR3 is TGTGCCAGCAGTTACTCGCAAGCCCCCAGGAATGAGCAGTTCTTC. Translated, it gives CASSYSQAPRNEQFF.

V and J are TRBV19 and TRBJ2-6; D ambiguous. Per the germline V gene, CDR1 is LNHDA and CDR2 is SQIVND (reference sequence). CDR3 size: 13 residues. Trimming shortened V by 6 bases and J by 13 bases, and 16 bases separated the two germline ends. CDR3 in DNA: TGTGCCAGTAGACCCCGATGGCCTGAGGTCCTGACTTTC. This encodes CASRPRWPEVLTF.

The chain employs TRBV29-1 and TRBJ1-2; D unclear. Trimming took 4 bases from V and 8 from J, leaving 14 bases between them. Germline CDR1 is SQVTM and CDR2 is ANQGSEA. The CDR3 has 12 residues. The CDR3 is CSVASLRGGYTF. CDR3 nucleotides: TGCAGCGTTGCTTCTCTCCGCGGGGGCTACACCTTC.

In its sample, this clone was seen a few times. The chain is built from TRBV5-5 and TRBJ1-4, with no clear D. Deletions cut 0 bases from V and 7 bases from J, with 16 bases between. The CDR3 contains 16 residues. Germline lookup yields CDR1 SGHKS and CDR2 YYEKEE (reference sequence). The CDR3 is CASSLALVQVGEKLFF. The CDR3, as DNA: TGTGCCAGCAGCTTGGCCTTGGTTCAGGTCGGTGAAAAACTGTTTTTT.

The rearrangement uses TRBV18 and TRBJ2-5, with TRBD1 matching over 9 bases. This CDR3 is 16 amino acids long. Germline trimming cut 6 bases from V and 6 bases from J; bases unmatched to any gene: 14. Germline lookup yields CDR1 KGHSH and CDR2 LQKENI. DNA of the CDR3: TGTGCCAGCTCCACCCGCACCGGGACAGGGAGCAAGACCCAGTACTTC. It is translated as CASSTRTGTGSKTQYF.

The table lists this clone with a count of one. The J gene is TRBJ2-7, the V gene TRBV11-2; TRBD2 matches 7 bases. This CDR3 is built from 13 residues. Trimming removed 4 bases from V and 2 bases from J; junction bases left unmatched: 2. CDR1 is SGHAT, CDR2 FQNNGV, per germline. DNA of the CDR3: TGTGCCAGCAGCTCACGGGGGGCCTACGAGCAGTACTTC. This encodes CASSSRGAYEQYF.

CDR3 nucleotide sequence: TGTGCCAGTAAGGCGGGACCGGAAGCAGATACGCAGTATTTT. It specifies CASKAGPEADTQYF. This chain joins TRBV19 and TRBJ2-3; perhaps TRBD2 as D (6 bases). Germline CDR1 reads LNHDA; CDR2 reads SQIVND (reference sequence). This CDR3 comprises 14 residues. V was shortened by 7 bases and J by 4 bases, with 15 bases between the two germline ends.

The rearrangement uses TRBV14 and TRBJ2-7, with no clear D. The CDR3 contains 17 residues. V dropped 1 base and J dropped 3 bases, with 19 bases sitting between them. CDR1 is SGHDN and CDR2 is FVKESK in the germline V gene. Here the CDR3 DNA reads TGTGCCAGCAGCCAAGTATCTTCATCCTTACCCGTCTACGAGCAGTACTTC. It translates to CASSQVSSSLPVYEQYF.

The chain carries TRBV5-1 and TRBJ2-3, with a possible D match to TRBD1 (5 bases). Trimming removed 4 bases from V and 0 bases from J, with 9 bases in between. CDR3 length equals 14 residues. Germline CDR1 SGHRS, CDR2 YFSETQ. CDR3 sequence (DNA): TGCGCCAGCAGCCTAGGACAAAGCACAGATACGCAGTATTTT. It is translated as CASSLGQSTDTQYF.

The table lists this clone with a few counts. V usage is TRBV27 and J usage is TRBJ1-5, with no clear D. CDR1 and CDR2 from the germline V gene are MNHEY and SMNVEV (reference sequence). The CDR3 has 15 residues. V was cut by 2 bases and J by 1 base, with 9 bases left in between. CDR3 loop: CASSLEGTSNQPQHF. CDR3 DNA sequence: TGTGCCAGCAGTTTAGAAGGTACCAGCAATCAGCCCCAGCATTTT.

The chain recombines TRBV2 with TRBJ2-1; TRBD1 matches at 10 bases. The CDR3 consists of 15 residues. Germline V gives CDR1 SNHLY, CDR2 FYNNEI. V was clipped by 6 bases and J by 3 bases; unmatched bases: 5. This CDR3 reads CASRSGTGVYNEQFF. As DNA, the CDR3 is TGTGCCAGCAGGTCCGGGACAGGGGTCTACAATGAGCAGTTCTTC.